Listed below are T cell receptor beta chains from one sample, sequenced in a study of blood T cell repertoires in COVID-19. Produced via immunoSEQ multiplex PCR; TCRdb's table is partial and in-frame only. The sample carries approximately 200,000 clones, 75% to 90% recorded once. The sequenced sample consisted of PBMCs or T cells enriched from blood (not recorded which). Receptors were obtained from a man between 35 and 55 years old who had recovered from COVID-19. CDR3s include the opening cysteine and the closing phenylalanine or tryptophan. Fields, in order: CDR3 length, J gene, clone size, D gene, V gene, CDR3 DNA, CDR3 protein. The D gene is left open where the match is weak. Rows give clone size only sometimes, using once, few, many, or a class for an expanded clone.

len: 15
j_gene: TRBJ2-5
abundance: -
d_gene: TRBD1
v_gene: TRBV19
CDR3nt: TGTGCCAGTAGTCGCAGAGGCAGGGGGCAGGAGACCCAGTACTTC
CDR3aa: CASSRRGRGQETQYF

len: 17
j_gene: TRBJ2-1
abundance: -
d_gene: TRBD2
v_gene: TRBV7-6
CDR3nt: TGTGCCAGCAGCTTAGGCGCCGTGACTAGCATCCAAGGGGAGCAGTTCTTC
CDR3aa: CASSLGAVTSIQGEQFF

len: 14
j_gene: TRBJ2-7
abundance: -
d_gene: TRBD1
v_gene: TRBV13
CDR3nt: TGTGCCAGCAGAAAATTCGGACAGGGCAACGAGCAGTACTTC
CDR3aa: CASRKFGQGNEQYF

len: 15
j_gene: TRBJ1-5
abundance: once
d_gene: TRBD1
v_gene: TRBV28
CDR3nt: TGTGCCAGCAGTTACCCGGCAGGGGGCATTCAGCCCCAGCATTTT
CDR3aa: CASSYPAGGIQPQHF

len: 14
j_gene: TRBJ2-7
abundance: once
d_gene: TRBD1
v_gene: TRBV6-5
CDR3nt: TGTGCCAGCAGTCCGGGACAGGACTTCTACGAGCAGTACTTC
CDR3aa: CASSPGQDFYEQYF

len: 18
j_gene: TRBJ2-5
abundance: -
d_gene: TRBD2
v_gene: TRBV7-7
CDR3nt: TGTGCTAGCAGCTCCATCAAGAGCCTAGCGGGAGGTGGGGAGACCCAGTACTTC
CDR3aa: CASSSIKSLAGGGETQYF

len: 18
j_gene: TRBJ2-3
abundance: once
d_gene: -
v_gene: TRBV9
CDR3nt: TGTGCCAGCAGCGTAGGAACAATTCGAACAGGGCGAGGAGATACGCAGTATTTT
CDR3aa: CASSVGTIRTGRGDTQYF

len: 15
j_gene: TRBJ2-7
abundance: -
d_gene: -
v_gene: TRBV27
CDR3nt: TGTGCCAGCAGTTTATCAGGGGGACGGTACTACGAGCAGTACTTC
CDR3aa: CASSLSGGRYYEQYF

len: 16
j_gene: TRBJ1-2
abundance: -
d_gene: -
v_gene: TRBV19
CDR3nt: TGTGCCAGTAGCCCCTTAGGGGGTTCGGTAGTAGGTGGCTACACCTTC
CDR3aa: CASSPLGGSVVGGYTF

len: 17
j_gene: TRBJ2-2
abundance: -
d_gene: TRBD2
v_gene: TRBV18
CDR3nt: TGTGCCAGCTCACCACTTCTAGCGGGAGGGAACACCGGGGAGCTGTTTTTT
CDR3aa: CASSPLLAGGNTGELFF

len: 16
j_gene: TRBJ1-1
abundance: -
d_gene: TRBD1
v_gene: TRBV7-2
CDR3nt: TGTGCCAGCAGCTTAGCGTCCGGACAGGTGAACACTGAAGCTTTCTTT
CDR3aa: CASSLASGQVNTEAFF

len: 16
j_gene: TRBJ1-5
abundance: -
d_gene: TRBD1
v_gene: TRBV29-1
CDR3nt: TGCAGCGACCCCCCAGTTAGGGACAGCTCGTCTTGGCCCCAGCATTTT
CDR3aa: CSDPPVRDSSSWPQHF

len: 13
j_gene: TRBJ2-7
abundance: -
d_gene: -
v_gene: TRBV24-1
CDR3nt: TGTGCCACCAGTGCTCCGAGCTCCTACGAGCAGTACTTC
CDR3aa: CATSAPSSYEQYF

len: 15
j_gene: TRBJ2-7
abundance: -
d_gene: -
v_gene: TRBV3-1/TRBV3-2
CDR3nt: TGTGCCAGCAGCCAAGGGGGCGGGACGGGCTACGAGCAGTACTTC
CDR3aa: CASSQGGGTGYEQYF

len: 14
j_gene: TRBJ2-5
abundance: -
d_gene: -
v_gene: TRBV10-3
CDR3nt: TGTGCCATCAGTGCCAGGGGACGGAAAGAGACCCAGTACTTC
CDR3aa: CAISARGRKETQYF

len: 15
j_gene: TRBJ2-5
abundance: -
d_gene: TRBD2
v_gene: TRBV5-4
CDR3nt: TGTGCCAGCAGCTCGGGACTAGCGAATCAAGAGACCCAGTACTTC
CDR3aa: CASSSGLANQETQYF

len: 19
j_gene: TRBJ1-4
abundance: -
d_gene: TRBD1
v_gene: TRBV7-8
CDR3nt: TGTGCCAGCAGCTTAGGATTAAGTGGACAGGGGGCTGGTAATGAAAAACTGTTTTTT
CDR3aa: CASSLGLSGQGAGNEKLFF

len: 14
j_gene: TRBJ2-1
abundance: -
d_gene: TRBD1
v_gene: TRBV5-8
CDR3nt: TGTGCCAGCAGCTTGGGACAGGGAACCAATGAGCAGTTCTTC
CDR3aa: CASSLGQGTNEQFF

len: 13
j_gene: TRBJ2-1
abundance: few
d_gene: -
v_gene: TRBV15
CDR3nt: TGTGCCACCAGCAGAATCAGCGGCGGTGAGCAGTTCTTC
CDR3aa: CATSRISGGEQFF

len: 15
j_gene: TRBJ1-2
abundance: few
d_gene: TRBD1
v_gene: TRBV9
CDR3nt: TGTGCCAGCAGCGTAGGTTCGGACAGGGGCTATGGCTACACCTTC
CDR3aa: CASSVGSDRGYGYTF